The following is a T cell receptor beta chain sequence with its context. Its antigen is currently unknown. Other DNA sequences in the sample encode the same CDR3. This sample was taken from a study of shared clonotypes between healthy human individuals. Whole-study context: Sampling drew on donors who were a couple of women and a few men aged 18 to 49. Each donor had three CD4 naive, three CD4 memory, two CD8 naive and one CD8 memory plate.

Method: immunoSEQ multiplex PCR; TCRdb's copy keeps in-frame clones and lacks some. The table records some 2.4 million clones, roughly 93% of them present only once. Study results and limitations: Sharing across several donors was seen in 4.5% to 5.5% of naive CD4 clonotypes.

The trim removed 4 bases at V and 0 bases at J, leaving 3 bases unmatched. Germline V gene data show CDR1 as SGHRS and CDR2 as YFSETQ. The CDR3 spans 15 residues. The sequenced sample was naive CD4+ T cells from PBMCs. Indicated subset: CD45RA+ positively selected. This TCR came from a man aged 18-30 years in good health. Some clones in this sample may be carry-over from other donors' samples. The chain carries TRBV5-1 and TRBJ2-3, with 9 nucleotides matching TRBD1. CDR3 region: CASSQGQGSTDTQYF. The CDR3 DNA is TGCGCCAGCAGCCAAGGACAGGGGAGCACAGATACGCAGTATTTT.